This is a list of T cell receptor beta chains from one sample in a study of blood T cell repertoires in COVID-19. Repertoires were generated with immunoSEQ multiplex PCR, while TCRdb's copy carries only in-frame clones and drops some. The sample carries about 71,000 clones, over 70% recorded once. The sequenced material came from peripheral blood. The source is a human donor in a cohort sampled during active COVID-19. Both conserved end residues are part of each CDR3. The D gene is left open where the match is weak. Size is stated for part of the rows, as once, few or many counts, or as a class when the clone is expanded.

J gene: TRBJ2-2
D gene: .
clone size: once
V gene: TRBV6-1
CDR3 length: 17
CDR3 protein: CASSEYYRVRGTGELFF
CDR3 DNA: TGTGCCAGCAGTGAATATTACAGGGTCAGGGGCACCGGGGAGCTGTTTTTT

J gene: TRBJ1-1
D gene: TRBD1
clone size: .
V gene: TRBV28
CDR3 length: 12
CDR3 protein: CASSTGDTEAFF
CDR3 DNA: TGTGCCAGCAGTACAGGGGACACTGAAGCTTTCTTT

J gene: TRBJ2-2
D gene: .
clone size: .
V gene: TRBV7-3
CDR3 length: 12
CDR3 protein: CASSLRAGELFF
CDR3 DNA: TGTGCCAGCAGCTTAAGAGCCGGGGAGCTGTTTTTT

J gene: TRBJ1-6
D gene: .
clone size: .
V gene: TRBV5-6
CDR3 length: 15
CDR3 protein: CASSRGQLRNSPLHF
CDR3 DNA: TGTGCCAGCAGTCGAGGACAGTTACGAAATTCACCCCTCCACTTT

J gene: TRBJ2-4
D gene: TRBD2
clone size: .
V gene: TRBV4-1
CDR3 length: 17
CDR3 protein: CASSREGLADAKNIQYF
CDR3 DNA: TGCGCCAGCAGCCGGGAGGGACTAGCGGACGCCAAAAACATTCAGTACTTC

J gene: TRBJ1-6
D gene: TRBD1
clone size: .
V gene: TRBV11-2
CDR3 length: 18
CDR3 protein: CASSLRDRASSYNSPLHF
CDR3 DNA: TGTGCCAGCAGCCTCCGGGACAGAGCCTCCTCCTATAATTCACCCCTCCACTTT

J gene: TRBJ2-3
D gene: TRBD2
clone size: .
V gene: TRBV20-1
CDR3 length: 13
CDR3 protein: CSASSGVKDTQYF
CDR3 DNA: TGCAGTGCTAGTAGCGGGGTCAAAGATACGCAGTATTTT

J gene: TRBJ2-7
D gene: TRBD2
clone size: .
V gene: TRBV18
CDR3 length: 15
CDR3 protein: CASSPGLAGSYEQYF
CDR3 DNA: TGTGCCAGCTCACCCGGACTAGCGGGATCCTACGAGCAGTACTTC

J gene: TRBJ1-1
D gene: .
clone size: .
V gene: TRBV19
CDR3 length: 12
CDR3 protein: CASSIFGTEAFF
CDR3 DNA: TGTGCCAGTAGTATCTTCGGCACTGAAGCTTTCTTT

J gene: TRBJ1-5
D gene: .
clone size: .
V gene: TRBV18
CDR3 length: 15
CDR3 protein: CASSPMGHSNQPQHF
CDR3 DNA: TGTGCCAGCTCACCAATGGGGCATAGCAATCAGCCCCAGCATTTT

J gene: TRBJ1-1
D gene: TRBD1
clone size: .
V gene: TRBV12-3/TRBV12-4
CDR3 length: 13
CDR3 protein: CASSRQGDTEAFF
CDR3 DNA: TGTGCCAGCAGTCGACAGGGCGACACTGAAGCTTTCTTT

J gene: TRBJ2-1
D gene: .
clone size: .
V gene: TRBV9
CDR3 length: 15
CDR3 protein: CASTTGTYSGNEQFF
CDR3 DNA: TGTGCCAGCACTACCGGGACTTACTCCGGGAATGAGCAGTTCTTC

J gene: TRBJ2-1
D gene: .
clone size: .
V gene: TRBV5-1
CDR3 length: 14
CDR3 protein: CASSPGGTVNEQFF
CDR3 DNA: TGCGCCAGCAGTCCGGGGGGCACCGTTAATGAGCAGTTCTTC

J gene: TRBJ2-7
D gene: TRBD1
clone size: few
V gene: TRBV6-5
CDR3 length: 14
CDR3 protein: CASSSGQGLFEQYF
CDR3 DNA: TGTGCCAGCAGTTCGGGACAGGGCTTGTTCGAGCAGTACTTC

J gene: TRBJ2-4
D gene: TRBD2
clone size: .
V gene: TRBV9
CDR3 length: 14
CDR3 protein: CASSGSRGGNIQYF
CDR3 DNA: TGTGCCAGCAGCGGAAGTCGGGGGGGAAACATTCAGTACTTC

J gene: TRBJ2-1
D gene: .
clone size: .
V gene: TRBV6-2/TRBV6-3
CDR3 length: 15
CDR3 protein: CASSDRTGNYNEQFF
CDR3 DNA: TGTGCCAGCAGCGACAGGACCGGAAATTACAATGAGCAGTTCTTC

J gene: TRBJ1-2
D gene: .
clone size: .
V gene: TRBV28
CDR3 length: 12
CDR3 protein: CASSFTGSGYTF
CDR3 DNA: TGTGCCAGCAGTTTCACAGGGTCTGGCTACACCTTC

J gene: TRBJ1-1
D gene: TRBD1
clone size: .
V gene: TRBV5-1
CDR3 length: 16
CDR3 protein: CASSLQGQGGNTEAFF
CDR3 DNA: TGCGCCAGCAGCTTGCAGGGACAGGGGGGGAACACTGAAGCTTTCTTT

J gene: TRBJ1-6
D gene: TRBD1
clone size: once
V gene: TRBV7-9
CDR3 length: 15
CDR3 protein: CASSPLGQGNSPLHF
CDR3 DNA: TGTGCCAGCAGCCCCCTCGGACAGGGGAATTCACCCCTCCACTTT

J gene: TRBJ2-1
D gene: TRBD2
clone size: .
V gene: TRBV6-2/TRBV6-3
CDR3 length: 20
CDR3 protein: CASSYEGGLAGVNAYNEQFF
CDR3 DNA: TGTGCCAGCAGTTACGAGGGGGGACTAGCGGGAGTTAACGCCTACAATGAGCAGTTCTTC

J gene: TRBJ2-2
D gene: TRBD1
clone size: .
V gene: TRBV28
CDR3 length: 17
CDR3 protein: CASSLDRGRRITGELFF
CDR3 DNA: TGTGCCAGCAGTTTGGACAGGGGGCGGAGGATCACCGGGGAGCTGTTTTTT

J gene: TRBJ1-1
D gene: .
clone size: once
V gene: TRBV28
CDR3 length: 14
CDR3 protein: CASSLRLLGAEAFF
CDR3 DNA: TGTGCCAGCAGTTTACGGCTCCTCGGGGCTGAAGCTTTCTTT